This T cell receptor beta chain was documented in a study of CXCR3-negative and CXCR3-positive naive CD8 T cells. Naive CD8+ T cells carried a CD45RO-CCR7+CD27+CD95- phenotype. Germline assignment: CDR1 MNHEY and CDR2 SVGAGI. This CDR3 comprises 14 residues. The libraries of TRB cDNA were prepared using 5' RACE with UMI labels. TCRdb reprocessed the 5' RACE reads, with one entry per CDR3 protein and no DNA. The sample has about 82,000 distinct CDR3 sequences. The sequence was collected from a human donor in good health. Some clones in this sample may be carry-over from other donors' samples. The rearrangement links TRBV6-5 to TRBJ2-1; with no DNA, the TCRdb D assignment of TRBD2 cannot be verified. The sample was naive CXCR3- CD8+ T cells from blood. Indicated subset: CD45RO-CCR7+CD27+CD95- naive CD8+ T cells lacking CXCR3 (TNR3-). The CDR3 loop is CASSYFDSGNEQFF.